This TCR beta chain was profiled in a study of PD-L1 blockade in urothelial cancer. Sequencing used immunoSEQ multiplex PCR; TCRdb keeps in-frame clones, though not all of them. The sample contains around 62,000 clones, roughly 90% of which appear only once. Time point given: peripheral blood 6 weeks after treatment start. Sequenced here: PBMCs, sampled around atezolizumab (anti-PD-L1) treatment. The origin of this receptor is a man in his sixties with urothelial cancer.

CDR3 amino acids: CATSRDQRFEQYF. CDR3 coding DNA: TGTGCCACCAGCAGAGATCAGAGGTTTGAGCAGTACTTC. The chain joins TRBV15 to TRBJ2-7; D not resolved. V shed 0 bases and J shed 7 bases, with 10 bases lying between them. The CDR3 is 13 amino acids. CDR1 is LNHNV and CDR2 is YYDKDF in the germline V gene (reference sequence). Complete variable domain (other parts from reference TRBV15 and TRBJ2-7): DAMVIQNPRYQVTQFGKPVTLSCSQTLNHNVMYWYQQKSSQAPKLLFHYYDKDFNNEADTPDNFQSRRPNTSFCFLDIRSPGLGDTAMYLCATSRDQRFEQYFGPGTRLTVT.